This entry is about one TCR beta chain. Its cognate antigen is unknown. Combining a sample-barcoded 5' primer with a J-beta primer mix, a second PCR ran for roughly 6 to 12 cycles. MiXCR, run by TCRdb on the 5' RACE reads, gives a single entry per CDR3 protein. The sample holds 550,000 to 750,000 distinct CDR3 sequences, 21% seen once. The data stem from a study of blood T cells in healthy people across ages. Unmatched junction bases numbered 14, after V lost 5 bases and J lost 2 bases. CDR3 size: 17 residues. The germline CDR1 and CDR2 sequences are SGHVS and FQNEAQ. Study observations and caveats: Comparison with aged donors showed that long-lived donors had more naive CD4+ cells and higher diversity.

Source material: blood. The sequence came from a man between 70 and 80 years old in good health. V and J are TRBV7-8 and TRBJ1-2, with 7 bases identical to TRBD1. The CDR3 reads CASSQRHRGIGNYGYTF. DNA of the CDR3: TGTGCCAGCAGCCAAAGGCACAGGGGAATTGGAAACTATGGCTACACCTTC.